Given below is one T cell receptor beta chain in context. Its antigen is undetermined. A much larger clone lies one base from this, so it may be a read error. Likely a read error: the CDR3 ends without its conserved phenylalanine or tryptophan. This sample is drawn from a study of tumor and adjacent non-tumor tissue in lung cancer. For the study at large: Patients were aged about 31 to 76, 9 to 10 men and about five women, stage I to III. On average, productive TCRbeta reads reached about 4 million per sample.

Notes on the study in general: Normal lung showed higher cumulative top 100 clone frequency than tumor. Tumor tissue had significantly higher TCR diversity than normal lung.

The library came from three nested PCR rounds adapted from ARM-PCR protocols. TCRdb reprocessed the multiplex PCR reads with MiXCR, giving one entry per CDR3 protein. The table shows 60,000 to 85,000 distinct CDR3 sequences, with 77% occurring only once. RNA was extracted from bulk tissue without any cell sorting. Sequenced material: lung tumor tissue. The origin of this receptor is a woman aged 50 to 65 with non-small cell lung cancer.

The CDR3 DNA sequence: TGTGCCAGCAGTGGGGGATCGGGGCCCACGAACACTGAAGCTTTCCTT. Translating gives CASSGGSGPTNTEAFL. V and J are TRBV6-6 and TRBJ1-1; D is possibly TRBD1 (5 bases). Trimming cost V 5 bases and J 1 base, with 17 bases left between them. The germline V gene encodes CDR1 MNHNY and CDR2 SVGAGI (reference sequence). The CDR3 loop spans 16 amino acids.